Listed below are T cell receptor beta chains from one sample, sequenced in a study of T cells in Graves' hyperthyroidism and ophthalmopathy. TCRdb re-derived calls from the multiplex PCR reads in MiXCR, one entry per CDR3 protein. There are about 770,000 distinct CDR3 sequences in the sample; around 19% occur only once, and over 15% lies in the top ten. The sample was blood. The receptors here all came from a woman aged 50 to 65 with Graves' hyperthyroidism that later progressed to Graves' ophthalmopathy. Each CDR3 is given with its conserved first and last residue. The D gene is left open where the match is weak. A clone size is listed for some rows: how often the clone was seen (once, few, many), or a class if it is expanded.

size	length	D	V	J	CDR3	DNA
many	13	.	TRBV18	TRBJ1-2	CASSPPLNYGYTF	TGTGCCAGCTCACCACCGCTAAACTATGGCTACACCTTC
few	18	TRBD2	TRBV20-1	TRBJ2-3	CSARAASGAFPSTDTQYF	TGCAGTGCTAGAGCTGCCAGCGGGGCATTTCCTAGCACAGATACGCAGTATTTT
many	15	TRBD1	TRBV6-1	TRBJ1-3	CASREPGTGGNTIYF	TGTGCCAGCAGGGAACCCGGGACAGGCGGAAACACCATATATTTT
many	17	.	TRBV27	TRBJ1-5	CASSPLAGNVGNQPQHF	TGTGCCAGCAGTCCCTTGGCGGGGAACGTCGGCAATCAGCCCCAGCATTTT
.	12	.	TRBV28	TRBJ2-7	CASSFWSYEQYF	TGTGCCAGCAGTTTTTGGTCCTACGAGCAGTACTTC
few	18	.	TRBV12-3/TRBV12-4	TRBJ1-5	CASSLSRTSGGNGQPQHF	TGTGCCAGCAGTTTAAGCCGGACCTCCGGAGGCAACGGTCAGCCCCAGCATTTT
few	13	.	TRBV5-1	TRBJ2-4	CASSSTSRPVQYF	TGCGCCAGCAGCTCAACATCCCGGCCAGTTCAGTACTTC
.	11	.	TRBV29-1	TRBJ1-1	CSVDRHTEAFF	TGCAGCGTTGACCGTCACACTGAAGCTTTCTTT
many	12	.	TRBV30	TRBJ2-3	CAWLGGRDTQYF	TGTGCCTGGCTAGGGGGGCGCGATACGCAGTATTTT
many	14	.	TRBV30	TRBJ2-2	CAWVRDIFTGELFF	TGTGCCTGGGTACGGGACATTTTCACCGGGGAGCTGTTTTTT
.	15	TRBD2	TRBV12-3/TRBV12-4	TRBJ2-1	CASSFLAGGQDEQFF	TGTGCCAGCAGTTTCCTAGCGGGGGGGCAGGATGAGCAGTTCTTC
many	15	TRBD2	TRBV5-5	TRBJ2-2	CASSLSGGNTGELFF	TGTGCCAGCAGCTTAAGCGGGGGGAACACCGGGGAGCTGTTTTTT
.	17	.	TRBV27	TRBJ2-7	CASSSSRVQGLAYEQYF	TGTGCCAGCAGTTCATCGAGGGTCCAGGGATTAGCCTACGAGCAGTACTTC
.	15	TRBD2	TRBV7-9	TRBJ2-1	CASSFWGGRGNEQFF	TGTGCCAGCAGCTTTTGGGGCGGGCGGGGGAATGAGCAGTTCTTC
.	17	TRBD1	TRBV14	TRBJ2-1	CASSQDLGYRGNNEQFF	TGTGCCAGCAGCCAAGATTTGGGATACAGGGGAAACAATGAGCAGTTCTTC
few	14	.	TRBV27	TRBJ1-4	CASTRPGANEKLFF	TGTGCCAGCACCCGTCCGGGTGCTAATGAAAAACTGTTTTTT
.	16	TRBD1	TRBV5-1	TRBJ1-2	CASSRGPGQGRRGYTF	TGCGCCAGCAGCAGGGGACCGGGACAGGGGCGGCGTGGCTACACCTTC
few	13	.	TRBV3-1	TRBJ1-5	CASSQVPNQPQHF	TGTGCCAGCAGCCAAGTCCCAAATCAGCCCCAGCATTTT
.	12	.	TRBV20-1	TRBJ2-7	CSAADSGYEQYF	TGCAGTGCCGCGGACTCGGGCTACGAGCAGTACTTC
many	17	TRBD1	TRBV20-1	TRBJ1-1	CSARDTGTGGTGTEAFF	TGCAGTGCTAGAGATACCGGGACAGGGGGTACGGGAACTGAAGCTTTCTTT
many	17	TRBD1	TRBV12-3/TRBV12-4	TRBJ1-1	CASTHTGTGRMNTEAFF	TGTGCCAGCACCCATACCGGGACAGGGCGCATGAACACTGAAGCTTTCTTT
many	15	TRBD1	TRBV12-3/TRBV12-4	TRBJ2-7	CASSPTGQAPYEQYF	TGTGCCAGCAGTCCCACGGGACAGGCCCCCTACGAGCAGTACTTC
many	16	TRBD1	TRBV6-1	TRBJ2-5	CASSEDVGQGPETQYF	TGTGCCAGCAGTGAAGATGTGGGACAGGGGCCGGAGACCCAGTACTTC
.	14	.	TRBV19	TRBJ2-7	CASSIRGTYYEQYF	TGTGCCAGTAGTATACGGGGGACCTACTACGAGCAGTACTTC
.	13	.	TRBV5-1	TRBJ2-7	CASIGAGTGEQYF	TGCGCCAGCATCGGGGCAGGTACCGGCGAGCAGTACTTC
many	13	TRBD1	TRBV6-1	TRBJ1-2	CASIGTGVNGYTF	TGTGCCAGCATCGGAACAGGGGTAAATGGCTACACCTTC
many	13	.	TRBV7-9	TRBJ2-1	CASSLGVSDEQFF	TGTGCCAGCAGCTTGGGGGTGTCGGATGAGCAGTTCTTC
.	15	TRBD1	TRBV7-9	TRBJ2-3	CASSSGDRALDTQYF	TGTGCCAGCAGCTCGGGGGACAGGGCCTTAGATACGCAGTATTTT
.	14	.	TRBV3-1	TRBJ2-7	CASSQDLNSYEQYF	TGTGCCAGCAGCCAGGATCTAAATTCCTACGAGCAGTACTTC
.	13	.	TRBV19	TRBJ1-4	CASSTGSNEKLFF	TGTGCCAGTAGTACAGGGTCAAATGAAAAACTGTTTTTT
many	16	.	TRBV6-1	TRBJ2-3	CASRPGRSSATDTQYF	TGTGCCAGCAGGCCGGGACGGTCATCAGCCACAGATACGCAGTATTTT
many	15	.	TRBV11-2	TRBJ1-5	CASSLGGTPNQPQHF	TGTGCCAGCAGCTTAGGTGGGACACCTAATCAGCCCCAGCATTTT
few	13	.	TRBV5-1	TRBJ1-2	CASSNTNNYGYTF	TGCGCCAGCAGCAACACCAATAACTATGGCTACACCTTC
.	11	.	TRBV30	TRBJ1-2	CAWSGAIGYTF	TGTGCCTGGAGTGGGGCAATTGGCTACACCTTC
.	14	TRBD2	TRBV29-1	TRBJ2-1	CSGGPGGAGHEQFF	TGCAGCGGGGGTCCCGGGGGGGCCGGACATGAGCAGTTCTTC
once	15	.	TRBV7-9	TRBJ2-7	CASSRGTVGFFEQYF	TGCGCCAGCAGCCGAGGGACGGTCGGTTTTTTCGAGCAGTACTTC
.	14	.	TRBV19	TRBJ2-1	CASSEGSPYNEQFF	TGTGCCAGTAGTGAGGGGTCCCCCTACAATGAGCAGTTCTTC
few	15	TRBD1	TRBV13	TRBJ1-2	CASQARQGASYGYTF	TGTGCCAGCCAGGCACGTCAGGGGGCTTCCTATGGCTACACCTTC
many	16	TRBD1	TRBV2	TRBJ1-5	CASASGQGTSNQPQHF	TGTGCCAGTGCCTCAGGACAGGGGACTAGCAATCAGCCCCAGCATTTT
.	16	.	TRBV2	TRBJ1-1	CASRLGKSFMNTEAFF	TGTGCCAGCAGACTAGGGAAGTCTTTCATGAACACTGAAGCTTTCTTT